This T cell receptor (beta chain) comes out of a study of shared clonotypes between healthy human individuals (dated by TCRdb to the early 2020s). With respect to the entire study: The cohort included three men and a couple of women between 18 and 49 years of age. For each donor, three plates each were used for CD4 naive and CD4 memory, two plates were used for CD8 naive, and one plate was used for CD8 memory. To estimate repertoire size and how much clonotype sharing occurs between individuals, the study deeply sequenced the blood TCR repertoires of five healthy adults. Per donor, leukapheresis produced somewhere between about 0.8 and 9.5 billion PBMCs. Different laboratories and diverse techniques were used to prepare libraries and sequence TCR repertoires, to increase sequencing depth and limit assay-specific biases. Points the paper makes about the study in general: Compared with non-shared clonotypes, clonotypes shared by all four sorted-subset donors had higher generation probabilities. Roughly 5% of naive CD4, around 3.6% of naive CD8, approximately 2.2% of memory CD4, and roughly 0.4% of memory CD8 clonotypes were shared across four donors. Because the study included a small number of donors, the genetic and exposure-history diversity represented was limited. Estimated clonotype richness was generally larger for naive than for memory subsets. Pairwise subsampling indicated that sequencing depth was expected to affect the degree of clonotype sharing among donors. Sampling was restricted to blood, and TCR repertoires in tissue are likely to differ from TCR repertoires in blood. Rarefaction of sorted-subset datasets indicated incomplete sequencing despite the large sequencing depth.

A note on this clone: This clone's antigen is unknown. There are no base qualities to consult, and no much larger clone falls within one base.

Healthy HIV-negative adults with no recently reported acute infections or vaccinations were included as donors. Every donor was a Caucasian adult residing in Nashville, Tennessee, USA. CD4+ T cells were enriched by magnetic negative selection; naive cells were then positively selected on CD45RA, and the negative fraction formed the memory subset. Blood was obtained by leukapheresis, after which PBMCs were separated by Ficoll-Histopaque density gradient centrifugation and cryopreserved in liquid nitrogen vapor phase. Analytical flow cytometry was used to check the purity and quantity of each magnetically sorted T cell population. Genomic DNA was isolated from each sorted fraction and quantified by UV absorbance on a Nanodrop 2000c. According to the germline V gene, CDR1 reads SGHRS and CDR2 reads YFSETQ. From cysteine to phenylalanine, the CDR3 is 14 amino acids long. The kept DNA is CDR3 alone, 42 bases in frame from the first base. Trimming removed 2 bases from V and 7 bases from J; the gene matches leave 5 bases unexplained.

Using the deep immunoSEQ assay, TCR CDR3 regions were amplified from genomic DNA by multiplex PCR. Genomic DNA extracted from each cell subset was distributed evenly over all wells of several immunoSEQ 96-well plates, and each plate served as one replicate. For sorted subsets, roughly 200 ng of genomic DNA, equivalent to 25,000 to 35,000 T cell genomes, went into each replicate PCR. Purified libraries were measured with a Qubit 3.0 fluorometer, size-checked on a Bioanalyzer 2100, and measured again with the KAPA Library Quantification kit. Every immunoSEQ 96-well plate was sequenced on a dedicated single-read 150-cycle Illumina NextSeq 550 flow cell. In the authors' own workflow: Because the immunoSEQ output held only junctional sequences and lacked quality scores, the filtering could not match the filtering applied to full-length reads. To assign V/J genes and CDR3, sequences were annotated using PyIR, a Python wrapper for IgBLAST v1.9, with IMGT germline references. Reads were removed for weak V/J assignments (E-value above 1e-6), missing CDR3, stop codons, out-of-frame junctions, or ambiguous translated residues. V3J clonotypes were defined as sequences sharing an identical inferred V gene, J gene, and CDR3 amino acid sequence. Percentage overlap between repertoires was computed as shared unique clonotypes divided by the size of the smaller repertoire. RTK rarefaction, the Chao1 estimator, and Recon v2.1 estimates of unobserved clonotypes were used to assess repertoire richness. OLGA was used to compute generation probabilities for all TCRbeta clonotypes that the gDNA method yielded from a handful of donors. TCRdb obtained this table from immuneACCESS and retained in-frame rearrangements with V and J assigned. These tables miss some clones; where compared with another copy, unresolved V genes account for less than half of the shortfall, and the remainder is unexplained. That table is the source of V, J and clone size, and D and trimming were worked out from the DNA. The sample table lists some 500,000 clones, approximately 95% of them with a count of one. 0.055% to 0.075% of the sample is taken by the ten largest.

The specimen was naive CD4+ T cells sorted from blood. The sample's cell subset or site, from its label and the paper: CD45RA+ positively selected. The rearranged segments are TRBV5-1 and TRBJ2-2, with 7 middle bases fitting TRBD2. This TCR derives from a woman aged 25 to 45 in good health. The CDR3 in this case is CASSLIAGVGELFF. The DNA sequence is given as TGCGCCAGCAGCTTAATAGCGGGCGTCGGGGAGCTGTTTTTT.